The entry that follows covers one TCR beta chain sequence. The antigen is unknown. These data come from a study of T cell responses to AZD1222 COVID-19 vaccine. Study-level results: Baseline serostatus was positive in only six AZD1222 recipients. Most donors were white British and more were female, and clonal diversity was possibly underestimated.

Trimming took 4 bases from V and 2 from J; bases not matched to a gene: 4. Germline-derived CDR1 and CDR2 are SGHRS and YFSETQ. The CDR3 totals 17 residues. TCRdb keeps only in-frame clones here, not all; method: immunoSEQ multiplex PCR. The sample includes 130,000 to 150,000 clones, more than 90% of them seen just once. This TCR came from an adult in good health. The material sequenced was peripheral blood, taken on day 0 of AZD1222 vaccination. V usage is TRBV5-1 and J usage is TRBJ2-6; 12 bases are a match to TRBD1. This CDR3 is CASSGTGGVPGANVLTF. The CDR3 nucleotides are TGCGCCAGCAGCGGGACAGGGGGCGTCCCTGGGGCCAACGTCCTGACTTTC.